The TCR beta chain described here comes from a study of T cell responses to AZD1222 COVID-19 vaccine. Study-wide points: None of the repertoires were sampled until the peak T cell response had passed. AZD1222 recipients seropositive at baseline numbered only five or six. Spike-specific TCR repertoires showed rising breadth and depth after two AZD1222 doses.

Comment on this clone: Its cognate antigen is unknown.

TCRdb's table, derived via immunoSEQ multiplex PCR, lists solely in-frame clones and lacks some. The table shows fewer than 150,000 clones, with 70% to 90% occurring only once. Here the sequenced sample was peripheral blood, taken on day 0 of AZD1222 vaccination. The clonotype was recovered from an adult in good health.

CDR3 in amino acids: CASSTTSGKNNEQFF. CDR3 bases: TGTGCCAGCAGTACGACTAGCGGGAAAAACAATGAGCAGTTCTTC. This chain joins TRBV28 and TRBJ2-1; TRBD2 agrees at 11 bases. Germline assignment: CDR1 MDHEN and CDR2 SYDVKM. The V and J ends lost 5 bases and 5 bases, in that order; junction bases with no gene match: 5. The CDR3 has 15 residues.